This T cell receptor (beta chain) was captured by sequencing in a study of blood T cell repertoires in COVID-19. Sequenced by immunoSEQ multiplex PCR; TCRdb stores in-frame clones only, minus some. The table includes approximately 460,000 clones, 80% to 90% detected once. V gave up 1 base and J gave up 10 bases; unmatched junction bases: 4. Per the germline V gene, CDR1 is SGHNT and CDR2 is YENEEA. The CDR3 spans 13 residues. The gene calls are TRBV11-3 and TRBJ2-1, with TRBD2 matching over 7 bases. The receptor comes from a man younger than 35 with COVID-19, enrolled during active disease. Sequencing input: peripheral blood. The DNA for the CDR3 is TGTGCCAGCAGCTTAGTTCAGGGAGGGGAGCAGTTCTTC. Encoded protein: CASSLVQGGEQFF.